This is a list of T cell receptor beta chains from one sample in a study of blood T cell repertoires in COVID-19. Data came from immunoSEQ multiplex PCR; TCRdb stores just in-frame clones and leaves some out. The sample lists about 59,000 clones; around 81% were seen once. The sample was peripheral blood. The receptors stem from a woman of 80 years or more with active or convalescent COVID-19. Both conserved end residues are part of each CDR3. Fields, in order: D gene, clone size, CDR3 length, V gene, J gene, CDR3 DNA, CDR3 protein. The D gene is left open where the match is weak. The size field is filled for only some rows; it gives once, few, many or a size class.

>-|-|14|TRBV19|TRBJ2-7
TGTGCCAGTAGTATTCAGGGACTGTCCTACGAGCAGTACTTC
CASSIQGLSYEQYF
>TRBD1|-|14|TRBV10-2|TRBJ1-4
TGCGCCAGCAACGACAGGGGGACTAATGAAAAACTGTTTTTT
CASNDRGTNEKLFF
>-|-|13|TRBV19|TRBJ1-1
TGTGCCAGTAGTGCGGACACCTACACTGAAGCTTTCTTT
CASSADTYTEAFF
>TRBD1|-|14|TRBV27|TRBJ2-1
TGTGCCAGCAGAACCGGGACAGGGAGCAATGAGCAGTTCTTC
CASRTGTGSNEQFF
>TRBD2|-|18|TRBV19|TRBJ2-3
TGTGCCACCGCGATTAGGACTAGCGGGGTGTCACCCGCAGATACGCAGTATTTT
CATAIRTSGVSPADTQYF
>-|few|15|TRBV6-4|TRBJ1-4
TGTGCCAGCAGTGTAGGGGCAGGGGATAGAGAAAAACTGTTTTTT
CASSVGAGDREKLFF
>TRBD1|-|14|TRBV10-3|TRBJ1-6
TGTGCCATCAGTACCGGGACAGGGTCCTCACCCCTCCACTTT
CAISTGTGSSPLHF
>TRBD2|-|15|TRBV5-1|TRBJ2-3
TGCGCCAGCGCCCGGGGGGGCTCAGCGGGAGATACGCAGTATTTT
CASARGGSAGDTQYF
>-|-|14|TRBV11-2|TRBJ2-5
TGTGCCAGCAGCTTAAGAGGGTGGCAAGAGACCCAGTACTTC
CASSLRGWQETQYF
>TRBD1|-|15|TRBV7-2|TRBJ1-1
TGTGCCAGCAGCTCTTCGACAGGGGAATACACTGAAGCTTTCTTT
CASSSSTGEYTEAFF
>-|few|16|TRBV7-3|TRBJ2-2
TGTGCCAGCAGCTCCCGCGGGGGCCTGAACACCGGGGAGCTGTTTTTT
CASSSRGGLNTGELFF
>TRBD1|-|15|TRBV5-1|TRBJ2-5
TGCGCCAGCAGCTCCGGGACAGGGTTCCAAGAGACCCAGTACTTC
CASSSGTGFQETQYF
>TRBD1|-|17|TRBV7-9|TRBJ1-1
TGTGCCAGCAGAAAGGGGGTCATGACAGGGGCGAACACTGAAGCTTTCTTT
CASRKGVMTGANTEAFF
>-|few|16|TRBV9|TRBJ1-6
TGTGCCAGCAGCCCTAGTCGTCCGGCGTTTCAGTCACCCCTCCACTTT
CASSPSRPAFQSPLHF
>-|-|12|TRBV27|TRBJ1-6
TGTGCCAGCAGGGCTTATAATTCACCCCTCCACTTT
CASRAYNSPLHF
>TRBD2|-|15|TRBV5-4|TRBJ2-7
TGTGCCAGCAGCCTGACTAGCGGGATCTCCTACGAGCAGTACTTC
CASSLTSGISYEQYF
>-|-|16|TRBV13|TRBJ2-3
TGTGCCAGCAGCTACCGGACATACCCTAGCACAGATACGCAGTATTTT
CASSYRTYPSTDTQYF
>TRBD2|-|15|TRBV4-1|TRBJ2-7
TGCGCCAGCAGCCTCAGCGGGGGGGCGGGAGGCGAGCAGTACTTC
CASSLSGGAGGEQYF
>-|-|14|TRBV5-1|TRBJ1-4
TGCGCCAGCAGTCAGGGCAGTAGTAATGAAAAACTGTTTTTT
CASSQGSSNEKLFF
>-|-|14|TRBV5-6|TRBJ1-2
TGTGCCACCAGGTCCGGACCCCGGGGCTATGGCTACACCTTC
CATRSGPRGYGYTF
>-|-|14|TRBV18|TRBJ1-5
TGTGCCAGCTCCCCTGGACAGCCCAATCAGCCCCAGCATTTT
CASSPGQPNQPQHF
>TRBD1|-|14|TRBV7-2|TRBJ1-1
TGTGCCAGCAGCTTCGACAGGGGGCGGACTGAAGCTTTCTTT
CASSFDRGRTEAFF
>-|once|15|TRBV18|TRBJ1-2
TGTGCCAGCTCACAAGCTGATTTAGGGGTGGATGGCTACACCTTC
CASSQADLGVDGYTF
>TRBD1|-|14|TRBV6-5|TRBJ1-5
TGTGCCAGCAGTACGGGACAGGGGAATCAGCCCCAGCATTTT
CASSTGQGNQPQHF
>-|-|15|TRBV27|TRBJ2-3
TGTGCCAGCAGTCCACCGAGAGCGGGCACAGATACGCAGTATTTT
CASSPPRAGTDTQYF
>-|-|15|TRBV10-3|TRBJ1-2
TGTGCCATCAGTGAGTCCGGAGGGACTAACTATGGCTACACCTTC
CAISESGGTNYGYTF
>TRBD1|-|14|TRBV25-1|TRBJ1-2
TGTGCCAGCAGTGAAGACAGGGGGAATTATGGCTACACCTTC
CASSEDRGNYGYTF
>TRBD1|-|14|TRBV29-1|TRBJ1-1
TGCAGCGACCGGGACAGTCGTTCAAACACTGAAGCTTTCTTT
CSDRDSRSNTEAFF
>TRBD2|-|14|TRBV7-2|TRBJ2-7
TGTGCCAGCAGCTTAAGGGAATTAGCGGGCGAGCAGTACTTC
CASSLRELAGEQYF
>-|-|16|TRBV7-3|TRBJ1-4
TGTGCCAGCAGCCACGGAGGGGATGCAACTAATGAAAAACTGTTTTTT
CASSHGGDATNEKLFF
>TRBD2|few|16|TRBV4-1|TRBJ2-7
TGCGCCAGCAGCCAAACGACTAGCGGGGGGGCCTACGAGCAGTACTTC
CASSQTTSGGAYEQYF
>-|-|16|TRBV11-2|TRBJ1-5
TGTGCCAGCAGCTTAGATCTGTTGCAGGGCGGTCAGCCCCAGCATTTT
CASSLDLLQGGQPQHF
>-|-|13|TRBV7-2|TRBJ2-7
TGTGCCAGCAGCCGGGACAACTCCTACGAGCAGTACTTC
CASSRDNSYEQYF
>TRBD1|-|17|TRBV7-8|TRBJ1-1
TGTGCCAGCAGCACCTTCGACAGGGGCACTTTGAACACTGAAGCTTTCTTT
CASSTFDRGTLNTEAFF
>-|-|13|TRBV25-1|TRBJ2-7
TGTGCCAGCAGTGAAGGGGCCCGCTACGAGCAGTACTTC
CASSEGARYEQYF
>-|-|15|TRBV24-1|TRBJ2-2
TGTGCCACCAGTAAGGATGAGGGAACGGCCGGGGAGCTGTTTTTT
CATSKDEGTAGELFF
>TRBD1|once|16|TRBV7-8|TRBJ2-7
TGTGCCAGCAGCTTAGACCGGGACAGGGACTCCTACGAGCAGTACTTC
CASSLDRDRDSYEQYF